The 27 T cell receptor beta chains below were found in one sample sequenced in a study of breast tumors, draining lymph nodes, adjacent tissues. TCRdb analysed the multiplex PCR reads with MiXCR anew, one entry per CDR3 protein. The sample records 200,000 to 300,000 distinct CDR3 sequences, around 30% being singletons. Samples came from axillary lymph nodes draining the breast cancer. Sequences were obtained from axillary lymph node tissue. Source of these receptors: a female donor with breast cancer. Some clones in this sample may be carry-over from other donors' samples.

This clonotype was detected ten times or more. This sequence joins TRBV4-2 and TRBJ2-7; maybe TRBD1 (5 bases). This CDR3 is built from 15 residues. CDR1 is LGHNA, CDR2 YNFKEQ, per germline. The V and J ends lost 0 bases and 3 bases respectively, with 12 bases between them. DNA for the CDR3: TGTGCCAGCAGCCAAGATTTGAGACAGCACTACGAGCAGTACTTC. This sequence encodes CASSQDLRQHYEQYF.

This clonotype was found many times. The chain couples TRBV11-3 to TRBJ1-6; D gene unclear. The CDR3 loop spans 15 amino acids. Trimming shortened V by 1 base and J by 5 bases, and 9 bases separated the two germline ends. Germline V CDR1 and CDR2: SGHNT, YENEEA. The CDR3 sequence: CASSLGTGNNSPLHF. The CDR3 DNA is TGTGCCAGCAGCTTAGGTACGGGAAATAATTCACCCCTCCACTTT.

Concerning this clonotype: This clone may be a read error of a much larger clone one base away. The V gene is TRBV12-5, the J gene TRBJ2-1; D ambiguous. The CDR3 contains 14 residues. In germline, CDR1 is LGHNT, CDR2 FRNRAP. The CDR3 loop is CASGLVLDSSEQSF. The CDR3 nucleotides are TGTGCTAGTGGTTTGGTACTCGATAGCAGCGAGCAGTCCTTC.

This clonotype was observed at least ten times. The V and J genes are TRBV15 and TRBJ2-7; D call uncertain. V was pared by 0 bases and J by 3 bases, with 6 bases between. Germline V gene data show CDR1 as LNHNV and CDR2 as YYDKDF (reference sequence). The CDR3 covers 13 residues. The CDR3 sequence: CATSRDRNYEQYF. The CDR3 DNA reads as TGTGCCACCAGCAGAGATCGAAACTACGAGCAGTACTTC.

This clonotype was recorded many times. The chain carries TRBV9 and TRBJ2-3, with 7 bases that match TRBD2. Germline V gene lookup returns CDR1 SGDLS and CDR2 YYNGEE. Trimming cost V 0 bases and J 3 bases; bases outside gene matches: 1. This CDR3 is built from 14 residues. CDR3 nucleotides: TGTGCCAGCAGCGTAGTGCGGGAGACAGATACGCAGTATTTT. It is translated as CASSVVRETDTQYF.

The table lists this clonotype with many counts. This chain links TRBV6-5 with TRBJ2-1; 7 bases align to TRBD2. Germline lookup yields CDR1 MNHEY and CDR2 SVGAGI. This CDR3 comprises 16 residues. The V and J ends lost 0 bases and 3 bases, in that order; junction bases with no gene match: 5. CDR3: CASSYSGERDYNEQFF. CDR3 DNA: TGTGCCAGCAGTTACTCGGGTGAGCGGGACTACAATGAGCAGTTCTTC.

The chain joins TRBV2 to TRBJ2-2, with D perhaps TRBD2 (5 bases). The ends were cut back, 7 bases at V and 7 bases at J, with 10 bases in the middle. CDR3 size: 12 residues. In germline, CDR1 is SNHLY, CDR2 FYNNEI. The CDR3 sequence is CASKLTSGELFF. The CDR3 nucleotides read TGTGCCAGCAAATTAACTAGCGGGGAGCTGTTTTTT.

In regard to this clonotype: This may arise from a read error, as a much more abundant clone is one base away. The chain carries TRBV5-4 and TRBJ2-7; TRBD1 might be the D (5 bases). This CDR3 has 14 amino acids. V was shortened by 3 bases and J by 5 bases, with 15 bases between the two germline ends. The germline V gene encodes CDR1 SGHNT and CDR2 YYREEE (reference sequence). In nucleotides, the CDR3 is TGTGCCAGCAGCTCGGACACCGGTGTGGACGAGCAGTACTTC. Protein: CASSSDTGVDEQYF. Full variable domain (missing parts from reference TRBV5-4 and TRBJ2-7): ETGVTQSPTHLIKTRGQQVTLRCSSQSGHNTVSWYQQALGQGPQFIFQYYREEENGRGNFPPRFSGLQFPNYSSELNVNALELDDSALYLCASSSDTGVDEQYFGPGTRLTVT.

This chain uses TRBV6-5 with TRBJ2-2; 14 bases align to TRBD2. Germline CDR1 is MNHEY and CDR2 is SVGAGI. V gave up 7 bases and J gave up 0 bases; unmatched junction bases: 13. The CDR3 is 20 residues long. CDR3 sequence (DNA): TGTGCCAGCATATCAATGACTAGCGGGAGGGCCAGAGCGAACACCGGGGAGCTGTTTTTT. This sequence encodes CASISMTSGRARANTGELFF.

This clonotype has more than one count but fewer than ten. V and J are TRBV4-2 and TRBJ2-2; D may match TRBD1 or TRBD2 (5 bases each). In germline, CDR1 is LGHNA, CDR2 YNFKEQ. The CDR3 is 18 amino acids. Trimming shortened V by 0 bases and J by 2 bases, and 16 bases separated the two germline ends. DNA for the CDR3: TGTGCCAGCAGCCAAGAGATATACGGGACCCCCAACACCGGGGAGCTGTTTTTT. Amino acids: CASSQEIYGTPNTGELFF.

The gene calls are TRBV9 and TRBJ1-3; 9 nucleotides match TRBD1. Germline V gives CDR1 SGDLS, CDR2 YYNGEE. This CDR3 region has 17 residues. The V segment lost 3 bases and the J segment 4 bases; nucleotides outside the gene matches: 11. CDR3 sequence: CASSGIPTGGGGNTIYF. CDR3 DNA sequence: TGTGCCAGCAGCGGAATCCCAACAGGGGGCGGCGGAAACACCATATATTTT.

This clonotype has at least ten counts. The chain joins TRBV2 to TRBJ2-1; 7 positions match TRBD1. CDR1 SNHLY and CDR2 FYNNEI come from the germline V gene. The CDR3 spans 15 residues. V lost 7 bases, J lost 4 bases, and 10 bases stayed unmatched. This CDR3 reads CASNIPGQNYNEQFF. The CDR3 nucleotides read TGTGCCAGCAACATCCCGGGACAGAATTACAATGAGCAGTTCTTC.

The V gene is TRBV10-3, the J gene TRBJ2-7; TRBD1 or TRBD2 may be the D gene (5 bases each). With 0 bases removed from V and 2 bases from J, the gap between germline ends came to 17 bases. CDR1 and CDR2 from the germline V gene are ENHRY and SYGVKD. The CDR3 runs 17 residues. The CDR3, as DNA: TGTGCCATCAGTGAGTCGAGGGGTTTTAGTAGTCCCTACGAGCAGTACTTC. Its translation: CAISESRGFSSPYEQYF.

In this sample, this clonotype turned up many times. This chain joins TRBV11-2 and TRBJ2-3, with D unresolved. This CDR3 has 16 residues. V shed 3 bases and J shed 3 bases, with 16 bases lying between them. Germline assignment: CDR1 SGHAT and CDR2 FQNNGV. The CDR3 DNA is TGTGCCAGCAGCTTCATCGAGGCCCTCGGGACAGATACGCAGTATTTT. It codes for CASSFIEALGTDTQYF.

In this sample, this clonotype turned up many times. V usage is TRBV5-1 and J usage is TRBJ1-2; TRBD1 matches at 7 bases. Germline CDR1 and CDR2: SGHRS and YFSETQ. The V segment lost 1 base and the J segment 4 bases; nucleotides outside the gene matches: 7. The CDR3 has 15 amino acids. In DNA, the CDR3 is TGCGCCAGCAGCTTGTCAACCGGGACAGTCTATGGCTACACCTTC. Residues: CASSLSTGTVYGYTF.

In this sample, this clonotype turned up many times. V usage is TRBV6-1 and J usage is TRBJ2-5, with TRBD1 identical over 10 bases. The CDR3 spans 15 residues. Germline assignment: CDR1 MNHNS and CDR2 SASEGT. Trimming cost V 3 bases and J 5 bases; bases outside gene matches: 6. The CDR3 region is CASSDPGQGLETQYF. The CDR3 bases are TGTGCCAGCAGTGACCCGGGACAGGGGCTGGAGACCCAGTACTTC.

This clonotype was recorded at least ten times. The chain uses TRBV20-1 and TRBJ1-4; D remains ambiguous. Trimming removed 3 bases from V and 8 bases from J, with 7 bases in between. Germline V gives CDR1 DFQATT, CDR2 SNEGSKA (reference sequence). This CDR3 has 11 residues. The CDR3 region is CSASRQEKLFF. The CDR3 DNA reads as TGCAGTGCTAGCCGACAAGAAAAACTGTTTTTT.

This clonotype has ten or more counts. The chain recombines TRBV2 with TRBJ2-3; D gene ambiguous. Per germline, CDR1 SNHLY and CDR2 FYNNEI. The CDR3 contains 14 residues. Trimming removed 8 bases from V and 2 bases from J, with 14 bases in between. CDR3 sequence (DNA): TGTGCCAGCTGCGCGGCTAGTAACACAGATACGCAGTATTTT. Residues: CASCAASNTDTQYF.

On this clonotype itself: As the CDR3 is not closed by the conserved phenylalanine or tryptophan, this likely results from a read error. The chain employs TRBV4-1 and TRBJ2-5, with D hard to call. From germline, CDR1 is MGHRA and CDR2 YSYEKL. The CDR3 sequence is 16 residues long. Trimming took off 6 bases at V and 3 bases at J, with 20 bases between the two ends. The DNA of the CDR3 is TGCGCCAGCAGGTTCATAGTATCGGGCTCGAAAGAGACCCAGTACCTC. As protein: CASRFIVSGSKETQYL.

Many counts were recorded for this clonotype. The rearrangement uses TRBV6-6 and TRBJ2-5, with 7 bases matching TRBD2. V gave up 11 bases and J gave up 5 bases; unmatched junction bases: 14. The CDR3 sequence is 14 residues long. Germline V gene lookup returns CDR1 MNHNY and CDR2 SVGAGI (reference sequence). CDR3 sequence reads: CAGRTSAEGETQYF. As DNA, the CDR3 is TGTGCCGGACGAACTAGCGCGGAGGGGGAGACCCAGTACTTC.

As for this clonotype: A much larger clone differs from this one at a single base, so this may be a read error. V and J are TRBV5-1 and TRBJ2-5, with 7 bases identical to TRBD1. Trimming took 4 bases from V and 4 from J; bases not matched to a gene: 10. Per the germline V gene, CDR1 is SGHRS and CDR2 is YFSETQ. The CDR3 spans 15 residues. CDR3 region: CASSQTGQYRETQYF. The CDR3 DNA sequence: TGCGCCAGCAGCCAAACGGGACAGTACCGAGAGACCCAGTACTTC. Variable domain in full (rest from reference TRBV5-1 and TRBJ2-5): KAGVTQTPRYLIKTRGQQVTLSCSPISGHRSVSWYQQTPGQGLQFLFEYFSETQRNKGNFPGRFSGRQFSNSRSEMNVSTLELGDSALYLCASSQTGQYRETQYFGPGTRLLVL.

To note about this clonotype: One end of the junction varies from germline; a read error may be responsible. The chain combines TRBV20-1 with TRBJ2-5, with a possible D match to TRBD1 (5 bases). The germline V gene encodes CDR1 DFQATT and CDR2 SNEGSKA (reference sequence). The length of the CDR3 is 13 residues. The CDR3 loop reads CGAYAQEKETQYF. CDR3 sequence (DNA): TGCGGTGCTTACGCACAGGAAAAAGAGACCCAGTACTTC.

With regard to this clonotype: Being one base from a much bigger clone, this may be a read error. This rearrangement joins TRBV19 to TRBJ1-4; a weak D match, TRBD1 (5 bases). V dropped 6 bases and J dropped 7 bases, with 15 bases sitting between them. The germline gives CDR1 LNHDA, CDR2 SQIVND (reference sequence). The CDR3 extends over 14 amino acids. The CDR3 coding sequence is TGTGCCAGTAGAGTTGACAGATTTAGTGAAAAACTGTTTTTT. The encoded protein is CASRVDRFSEKLFF.

This clonotype was picked up a small number of times. The chain links TRBV27 to TRBJ2-2; 7 positions match TRBD1. Trimming at V came to 3 bases and at J to 4 bases, leaving 5 bases not matched to a gene. Germline V gives CDR1 MNHEY, CDR2 SMNVEV (reference sequence). The CDR3 covers 15 residues. This chain's CDR3 is CASSFLSGGTGELFF. As DNA, the CDR3 is TGTGCCAGCAGTTTTCTCTCAGGGGGCACCGGGGAGCTGTTTTTT.

This clonotype was detected ten times or more. The chain links TRBV19 to TRBJ1-6; D remains ambiguous. Germline lookup yields CDR1 LNHDA and CDR2 SQIVND (reference sequence). V was trimmed by 3 bases and J by 5 bases, leaving 11 bases between them. The CDR3 extends over 15 amino acids. The CDR3 reads CASSMRVLDNSPLHF. CDR3 coding DNA: TGTGCCAGTAGTATGAGGGTTTTGGATAATTCACCCCTCCACTTT.

This clonotype was recorded at least ten times. This may arise from a read error, as a much more abundant clone is one base away. The chain is built from TRBV29-1 and TRBJ2-7, with a tentative D call TRBD2 (5 bases). CDR3 length equals 13 residues. Germline loops: CDR1 SQVTM, CDR2 ANQGSEA. The V and J ends lost 4 bases and 1 base respectively, with 11 bases between them. In DNA, the CDR3 is TGCAGCGTTGGAAGACTAACATCCTACGAGCAGTACTTC. Its translation: CSVGRLTSYEQYF.

This clonotype has ten or more counts. The rearrangement joins TRBV9 to TRBJ1-2, with D uncertain. V was cut by 0 bases and J by 8 bases, with 14 bases left in between. Germline-derived CDR1 and CDR2 are SGDLS and YYNGEE. CDR3 length: 14 residues. CDR3 sequence reads: CASSVAQSVGGYTF. As DNA, the CDR3 is TGTGCCAGCAGCGTAGCCCAGAGTGTGGGCGGCTACACCTTC.